The clone carrying this TCR beta chain was picked up one time. At the DNA level, this CDR3 is encoded by other sequences in the same sample as well. This sample was included in a study of shared clonotypes between healthy human individuals. Study information: CD8 memory received one plate per donor, CD8 naive two, CD4 memory three and CD4 naive three.

In the sorted-subset replicate PCRs, around 200 ng DNA, roughly 30,000 T cell genomes, was used. Produced via immunoSEQ multiplex PCR; TCRdb's table is partial and in-frame only. The sample has 800,000 to 950,000 clones; 96% are singletons. Naivety among CD8 cells was defined by CD45RO negativity and positive CCR7 selection, thereby excluding terminally differentiated effector memory CD45RA+ cells. Trimming removed 3 bases at V and 0 bases at J, with 12 bases between. This CDR3 comprises 15 residues. Germline CDR1 and CDR2: SEHNR and FQNEAQ (reference sequence). J is TRBJ2-7 and V is TRBV7-9, with D perhaps TRBD2 (7 bases). The sequenced material came from naive CD8+ T cells sorted from blood. This receptor was obtained from a man aged 25 to 40 in good health. This CDR3 reads CASSLGGGSSYEQYF. CDR3 DNA: TGTGCCAGCAGCTTGGGCGGGGGCAGCTCCTACGAGCAGTACTTC.